A single sample gave rise to the 6 T cell receptor beta chains below, sequenced in a study of shared clonotypes between healthy human individuals. Sequencing used immunoSEQ multiplex PCR; TCRdb keeps in-frame clones, though not all of them. Of around 980,000 clones listed, about four fifths are singletons. Sequencing was performed on memory CD4+ T cells from PBMCs. The subset: CD45RA-negative fraction. These receptors originate from a man younger than 35 in good health. Some clones in this sample may be carry-over from other donors' samples.

The chain is built from TRBV30 and TRBJ2-6, with D uncertain. Germline V CDR1 and CDR2: GTSNPN, SVGIG (reference sequence). There are 17 residues in the CDR3. The V end was cut by 5 bases, the J end by 4 bases, with 21 bases between. The CDR3 nucleotides read TGTGCCTGGGAAGGAAGGTTTCAGAGGCGGGGGGCCAACGTCCTGACTTTC. Its protein product is CAWEGRFQRRGANVLTF.

On this clone: Relative to the germline gene, one junction end is altered; a read error may explain this. The J gene is TRBJ2-2, the V gene TRBV4-2; 8 positions agree with TRBD1. Germline V gives CDR1 LGHNA, CDR2 YNFKEQ. CDR3 size: 14 residues. CDR3 nucleotide sequence: TGTACCAGCAGCAAGGACAGGGCCACCGGGGAGCTGTTTTTT. Its translation: CTSSKDRATGELFF.

CDR3 protein: CAWSVGEGAEAFF. In DNA, the CDR3 is TGTGCCTGGAGTGTAGGGGAGGGGGCTGAAGCTTTCTTT. J is TRBJ1-1 and V is TRBV30, with D perhaps matching TRBD1 (6 bases). This CDR3 is 13 amino acids long. V lost 0 bases and J 6 bases, leaving 11 bases between the germline ends. The V gene's germline CDR1 is GTSNPN and CDR2 SVGIG (reference sequence). Full variable domain (outside the CDR3, taken from reference TRBV30 and TRBJ1-1): SQTIHQWPATLVQPVGSPLSLECTVEGTSNPNLYWYRQAAGRGLQLLFYSVGIGQISSEVPQNLSASRPQDRQFILSSKKLLLSDSGFYLCAWSVGEGAEAFFGQGTRLTVV.

The chain couples TRBV27 to TRBJ2-7; D is unresolved. There are 11 residues in the CDR3. Trimming pared 8 bases from V and 5 bases from J, leaving 10 bases between. The germline gives CDR1 MNHEY, CDR2 SMNVEV (reference sequence). CDR3 DNA: TGTGCCAGCCCACCAGGCGACGAGCAGTACTTC. Translating it yields CASPPGDEQYF.

J is TRBJ1-2 and V is TRBV5-1; TRBD1 aligns across 12 bases. Germline CDR1 and CDR2: SGHRS and YFSETQ. The CDR3 contains 15 residues. Trimming took 4 bases from V and 3 from J; bases not matched to a gene: 4. CDR3 nucleotide sequence: TGCGCCAGCAGCGTCGGGACAGGGGGCTACTATGGCTACACCTTC. Its protein is CASSVGTGGYYGYTF.

The chain employs TRBV2 and TRBJ1-2, with D perhaps matching TRBD1 (6 bases). Per the germline V gene, CDR1 is SNHLY and CDR2 is FYNNEI. CDR3 length: 14 amino acids. The V end lost 6 bases, the J end lost 2 bases, and 13 bases lay between the germline ends. The CDR3 DNA follows: TGTGCCAGCAGACTTGAGGGGGGAAACTATGGCTACACCTTC. It specifies CASRLEGGNYGYTF.